The TCR beta chain under discussion was sequenced for a study of prognosis after radiotherapy for stage I lung cancer. The authors amplified TCR beta CDR3 from genomic DNA using two-round multiplex PCR. Round one of PCR was performed, and it used primers specific to each TRBV and TRBJ gene. TCRdb re-called the multiplex PCR reads with MiXCR, one entry per CDR3 protein. The sample records about 14,000 distinct CDR3 sequences, around three fifths being singletons. Among the patients, all were node-negative on CT and PET/CT, and none had received prior chemotherapy or radiotherapy or had other malignancies. Six milliliters of peripheral blood were drawn at each of two time points. Germline CDR1 is MNHEY and CDR2 is SVGEGT. This CDR3 has 20 amino acids. J lost 0 bases, V lost 0 bases, and 11 bases had no gene match. This clonotype was detected only a few times. Possible read error: a much larger clone is one base away.

Sample: PBMCs, taken before or after stereotactic body radiation therapy (not recorded which). The TCR comes from a donor at least 50 years old with non-small cell lung cancer. The rearrangement links TRBV6-2 or TRBV6-3 to TRBJ2-4, with 10 positions matching TRBD2. The CDR3 region has the DNA TGTGCCAGCAGTTACTCGAGTACTAGCGGGATATGGTTAGCCAAAAACATTCAGTACTTC. Translating it yields CASSYSSTSGIWLAKNIQYF.